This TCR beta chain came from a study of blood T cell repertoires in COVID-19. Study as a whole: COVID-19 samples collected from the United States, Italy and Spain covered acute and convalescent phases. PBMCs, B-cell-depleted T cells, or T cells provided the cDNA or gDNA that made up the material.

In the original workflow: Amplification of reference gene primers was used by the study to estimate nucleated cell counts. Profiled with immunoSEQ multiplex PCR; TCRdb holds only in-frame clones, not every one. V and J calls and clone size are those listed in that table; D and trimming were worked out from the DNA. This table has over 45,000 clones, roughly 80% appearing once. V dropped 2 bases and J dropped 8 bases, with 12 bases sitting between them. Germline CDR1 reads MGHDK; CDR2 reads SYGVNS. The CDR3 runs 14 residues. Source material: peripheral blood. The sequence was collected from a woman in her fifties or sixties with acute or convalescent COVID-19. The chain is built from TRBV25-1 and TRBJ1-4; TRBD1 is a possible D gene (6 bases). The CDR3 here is CASSEIGGAEKLFF. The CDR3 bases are TGTGCCAGCAGTGAAATAGGGGGAGCCGAAAAACTGTTTTTT.